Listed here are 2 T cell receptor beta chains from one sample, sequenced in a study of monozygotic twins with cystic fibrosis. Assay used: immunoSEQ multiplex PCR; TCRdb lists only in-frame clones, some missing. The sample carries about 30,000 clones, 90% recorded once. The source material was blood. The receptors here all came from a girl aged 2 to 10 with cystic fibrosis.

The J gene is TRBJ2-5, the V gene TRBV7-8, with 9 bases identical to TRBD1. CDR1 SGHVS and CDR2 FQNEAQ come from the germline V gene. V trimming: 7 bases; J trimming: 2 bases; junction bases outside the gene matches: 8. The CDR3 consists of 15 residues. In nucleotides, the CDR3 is TGTGCCAGCAACTCTGGACAGGGGACACAAGAGACCCAGTACTTC. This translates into CASNSGQGTQETQYF.

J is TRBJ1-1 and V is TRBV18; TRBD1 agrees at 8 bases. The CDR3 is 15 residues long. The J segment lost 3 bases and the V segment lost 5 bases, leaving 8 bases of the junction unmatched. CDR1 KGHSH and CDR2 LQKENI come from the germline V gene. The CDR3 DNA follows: TGTGCCAGCTCATGGTACGACAGGGGTCACACTGAAGCTTTCTTT. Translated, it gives CASSWYDRGHTEAFF.